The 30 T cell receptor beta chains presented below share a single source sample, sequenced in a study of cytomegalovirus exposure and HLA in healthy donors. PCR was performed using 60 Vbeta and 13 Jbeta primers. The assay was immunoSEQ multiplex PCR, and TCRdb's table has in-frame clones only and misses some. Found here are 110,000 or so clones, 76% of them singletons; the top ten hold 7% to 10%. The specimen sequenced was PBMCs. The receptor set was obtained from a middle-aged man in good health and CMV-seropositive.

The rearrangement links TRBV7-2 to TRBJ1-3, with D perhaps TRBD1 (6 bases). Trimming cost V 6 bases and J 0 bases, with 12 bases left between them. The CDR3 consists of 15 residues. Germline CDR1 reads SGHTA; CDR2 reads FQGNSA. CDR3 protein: CASRTGTISGNTIYF. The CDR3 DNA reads TGTGCCAGCAGAACAGGGACGATCTCTGGAAACACCATATATTTT. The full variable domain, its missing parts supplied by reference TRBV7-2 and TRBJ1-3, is GAGVSQSPSNKVTEKGKDVELRCDPISGHTALYWYRQSLGQGLEFLIYFQGNSAPDKSGLPSDRFSAERTGGSVSTLTIQRTQQEDSAVYLCASRTGTISGNTIYFGEGSWLTVV.

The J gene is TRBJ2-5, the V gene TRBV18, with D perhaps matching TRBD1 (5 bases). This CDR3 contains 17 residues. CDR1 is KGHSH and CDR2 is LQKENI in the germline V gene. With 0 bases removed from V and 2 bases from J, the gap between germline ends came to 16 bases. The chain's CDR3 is CASSPPGRQGLQETQYF. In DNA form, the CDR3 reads TGTGCCAGCTCACCACCTGGGCGTCAGGGCTTACAAGAGACCCAGTACTTC.

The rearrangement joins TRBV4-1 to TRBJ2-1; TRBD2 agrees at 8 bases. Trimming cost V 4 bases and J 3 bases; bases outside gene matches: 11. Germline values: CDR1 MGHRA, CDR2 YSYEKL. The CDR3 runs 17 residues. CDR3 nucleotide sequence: TGCGCCAGCAGCCCTCTATTAATACGGGGGGGCTACAATGAGCAGTTCTTC. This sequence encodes CASSPLLIRGGYNEQFF.

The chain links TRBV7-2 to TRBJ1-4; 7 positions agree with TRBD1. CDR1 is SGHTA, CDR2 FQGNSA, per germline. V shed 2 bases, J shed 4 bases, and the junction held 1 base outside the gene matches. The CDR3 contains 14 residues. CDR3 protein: CASSLNRGNEKLFF. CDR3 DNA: TGTGCCAGCAGCTTAAACAGGGGTAATGAAAAACTGTTTTTT.

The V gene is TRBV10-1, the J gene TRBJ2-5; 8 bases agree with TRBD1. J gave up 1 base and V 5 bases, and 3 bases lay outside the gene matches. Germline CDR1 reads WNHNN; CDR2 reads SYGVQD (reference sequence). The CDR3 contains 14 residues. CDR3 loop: CASSKGQGQETQYF. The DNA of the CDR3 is TGCGCCAGCAGTAAAGGACAGGGCCAAGAGACCCAGTACTTC.

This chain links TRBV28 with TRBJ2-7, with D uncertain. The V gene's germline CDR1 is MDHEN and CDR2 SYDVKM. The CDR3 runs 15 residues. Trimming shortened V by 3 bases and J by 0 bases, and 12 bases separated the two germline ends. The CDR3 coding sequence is TGTGCCAGCAGTTTTGTTGGAGTTAGCTCCTACGAGCAGTACTTC. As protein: CASSFVGVSSYEQYF.

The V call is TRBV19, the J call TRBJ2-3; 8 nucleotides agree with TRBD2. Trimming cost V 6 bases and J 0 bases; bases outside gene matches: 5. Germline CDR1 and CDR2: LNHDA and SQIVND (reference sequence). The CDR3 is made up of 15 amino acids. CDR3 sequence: CASSQAGASTDTQYF. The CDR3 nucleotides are TGTGCCAGTAGCCAAGCGGGGGCAAGCACAGATACGCAGTATTTT.

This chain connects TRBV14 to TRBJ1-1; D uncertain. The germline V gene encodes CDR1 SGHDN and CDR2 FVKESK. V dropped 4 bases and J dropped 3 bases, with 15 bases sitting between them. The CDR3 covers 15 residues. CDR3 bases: TGTGCCAGCAGCCCCCGCGGGTCCACCTACACTGAAGCTTTCTTT. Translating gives CASSPRGSTYTEAFF.

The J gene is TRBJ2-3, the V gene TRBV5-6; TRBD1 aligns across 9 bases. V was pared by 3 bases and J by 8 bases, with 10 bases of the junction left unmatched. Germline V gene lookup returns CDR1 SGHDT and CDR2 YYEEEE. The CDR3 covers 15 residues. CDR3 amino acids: CASSYRGLFAGTQYF. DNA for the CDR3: TGTGCCAGCAGCTACAGGGGGCTGTTTGCTGGTACGCAGTATTTT.

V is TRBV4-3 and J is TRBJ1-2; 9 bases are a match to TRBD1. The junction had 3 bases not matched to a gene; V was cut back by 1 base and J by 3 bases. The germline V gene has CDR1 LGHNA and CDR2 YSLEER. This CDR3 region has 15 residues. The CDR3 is CASSQVGDRDYGYTF. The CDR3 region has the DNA TGCGCCAGCAGCCAAGTCGGGGACAGGGACTATGGCTACACCTTC.

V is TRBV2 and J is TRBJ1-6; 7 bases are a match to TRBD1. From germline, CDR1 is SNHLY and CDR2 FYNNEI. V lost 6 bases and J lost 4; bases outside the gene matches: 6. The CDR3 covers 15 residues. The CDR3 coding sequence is TGTGCCAGCAGACCCGGACAGGCTTATAATTCACCCCTCCACTTT. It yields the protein CASRPGQAYNSPLHF.

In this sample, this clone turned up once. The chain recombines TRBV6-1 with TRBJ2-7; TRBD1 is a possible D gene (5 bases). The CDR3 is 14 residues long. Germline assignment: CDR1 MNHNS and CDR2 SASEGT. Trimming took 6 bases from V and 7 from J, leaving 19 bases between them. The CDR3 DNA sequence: TGTGCCAGCAGGGTCAGGAAACAGGAACAAGAGCAGTACTTC. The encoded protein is CASRVRKQEQEQYF.

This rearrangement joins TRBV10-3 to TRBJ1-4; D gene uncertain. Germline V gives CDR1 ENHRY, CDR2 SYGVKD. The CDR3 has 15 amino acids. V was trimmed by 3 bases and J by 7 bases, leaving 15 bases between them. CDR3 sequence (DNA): TGTGCCATCAGTGAAAGCTCAAGGAGCGGTGAAAAACTGTTTTTT. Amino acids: CAISESSRSGEKLFF.

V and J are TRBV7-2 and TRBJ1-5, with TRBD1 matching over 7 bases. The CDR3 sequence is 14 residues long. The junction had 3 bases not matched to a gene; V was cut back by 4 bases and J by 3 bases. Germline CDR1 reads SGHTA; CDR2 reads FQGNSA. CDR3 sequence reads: CASSYDRVNQPQHF. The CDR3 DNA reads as TGTGCCAGCAGCTATGACAGGGTCAATCAGCCCCAGCATTTT.

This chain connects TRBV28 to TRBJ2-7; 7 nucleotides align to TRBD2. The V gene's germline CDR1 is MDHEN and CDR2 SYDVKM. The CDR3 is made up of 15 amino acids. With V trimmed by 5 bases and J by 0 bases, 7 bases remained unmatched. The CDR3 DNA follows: TGTGCCAGCAGTAACCCCGGGGAGGGCTCCTACGAGCAGTACTTC. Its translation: CASSNPGEGSYEQYF.

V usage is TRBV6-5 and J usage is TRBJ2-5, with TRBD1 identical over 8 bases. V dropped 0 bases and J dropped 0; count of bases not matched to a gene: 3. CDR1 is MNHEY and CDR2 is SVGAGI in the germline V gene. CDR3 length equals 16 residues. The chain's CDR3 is CASSYSTGEYQETQYF. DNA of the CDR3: TGTGCCAGCAGTTACTCGACAGGGGAGTACCAAGAGACCCAGTACTTC.

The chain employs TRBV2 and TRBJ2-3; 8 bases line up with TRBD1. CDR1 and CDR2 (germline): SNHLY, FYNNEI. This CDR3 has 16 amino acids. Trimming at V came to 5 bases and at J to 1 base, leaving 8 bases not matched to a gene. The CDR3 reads CASSRDDRGGTDTQYF. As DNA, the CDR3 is TGTGCCAGCAGTCGCGATGACAGGGGTGGCACAGATACGCAGTATTTT.

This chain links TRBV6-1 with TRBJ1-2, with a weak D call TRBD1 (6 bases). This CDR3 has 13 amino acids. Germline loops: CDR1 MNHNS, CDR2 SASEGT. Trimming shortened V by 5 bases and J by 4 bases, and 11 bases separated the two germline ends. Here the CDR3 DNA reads TGTGCCAGCAGTTCAGGGGCTCTCTATGGCTACACCTTC. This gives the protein CASSSGALYGYTF.

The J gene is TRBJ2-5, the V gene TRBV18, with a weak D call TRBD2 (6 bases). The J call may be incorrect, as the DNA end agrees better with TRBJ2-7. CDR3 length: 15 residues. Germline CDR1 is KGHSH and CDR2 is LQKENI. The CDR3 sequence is CASSPRGGISYEQYF. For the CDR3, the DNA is TGTGCCAGCTCCCCAAGGGGCGGGATCTCCTACGAGCAGTACTTC.

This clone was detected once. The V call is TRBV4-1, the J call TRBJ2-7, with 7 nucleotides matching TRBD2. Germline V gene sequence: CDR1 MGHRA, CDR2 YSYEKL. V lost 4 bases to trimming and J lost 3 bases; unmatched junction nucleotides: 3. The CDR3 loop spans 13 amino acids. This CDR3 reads CASSPGGGYEQYF. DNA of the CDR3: TGCGCCAGCAGCCCAGGCGGGGGCTACGAGCAGTACTTC.

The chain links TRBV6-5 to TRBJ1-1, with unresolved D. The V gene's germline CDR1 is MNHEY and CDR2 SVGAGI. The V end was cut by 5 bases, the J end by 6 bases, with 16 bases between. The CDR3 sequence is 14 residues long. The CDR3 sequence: CASSLASRSPEAFF. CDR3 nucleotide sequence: TGTGCCAGCAGTCTAGCCTCCCGGAGCCCTGAAGCTTTCTTT.

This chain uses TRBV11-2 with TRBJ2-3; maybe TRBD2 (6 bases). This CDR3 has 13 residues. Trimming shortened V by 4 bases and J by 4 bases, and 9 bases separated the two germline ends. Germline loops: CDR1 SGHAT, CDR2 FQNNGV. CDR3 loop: CASSWGDADTQYF. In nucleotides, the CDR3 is TGTGCCAGCAGCTGGGGGGACGCAGATACGCAGTATTTT.

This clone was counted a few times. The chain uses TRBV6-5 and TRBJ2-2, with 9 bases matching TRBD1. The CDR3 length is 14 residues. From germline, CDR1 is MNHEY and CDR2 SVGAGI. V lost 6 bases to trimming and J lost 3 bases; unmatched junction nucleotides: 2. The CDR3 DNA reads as TGTGCCAGCAGAAGGACAGGGGACACCGGGGAGCTGTTTTTT. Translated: CASRRTGDTGELFF.

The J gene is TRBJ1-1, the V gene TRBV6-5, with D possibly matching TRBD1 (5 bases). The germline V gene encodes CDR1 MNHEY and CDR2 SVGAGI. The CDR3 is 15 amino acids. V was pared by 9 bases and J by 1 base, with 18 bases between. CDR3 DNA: TGTGCCAGTATAACCCGCGGGACGGAGAACACTGAAGCTTTCTTT. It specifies CASITRGTENTEAFF.

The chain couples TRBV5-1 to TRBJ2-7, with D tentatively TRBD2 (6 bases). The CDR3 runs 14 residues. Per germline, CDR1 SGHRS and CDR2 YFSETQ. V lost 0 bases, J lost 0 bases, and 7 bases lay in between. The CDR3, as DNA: TGCGCCAGCAGCTTGGGGGGAGGCTCCTACGAGCAGTACTTC. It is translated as CASSLGGGSYEQYF. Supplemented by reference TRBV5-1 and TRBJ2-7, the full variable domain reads KAGVTQTPRYLIKTRGQQVTLSCSPISGHRSVSWYQQTPGQGLQFLFEYFSETQRNKGNFPGRFSGRQFSNSRSEMNVSTLELGDSALYLCASSLGGGSYEQYFGPGTRLTVT.

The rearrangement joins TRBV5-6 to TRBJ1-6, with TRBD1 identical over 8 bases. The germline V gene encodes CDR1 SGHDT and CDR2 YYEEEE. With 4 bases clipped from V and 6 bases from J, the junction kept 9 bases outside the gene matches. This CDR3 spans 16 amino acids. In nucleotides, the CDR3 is TGTGCCAGCAGCCGGCCGACAGGGGTGGTTAATTCACCCCTCCACTTT. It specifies CASSRPTGVVNSPLHF.

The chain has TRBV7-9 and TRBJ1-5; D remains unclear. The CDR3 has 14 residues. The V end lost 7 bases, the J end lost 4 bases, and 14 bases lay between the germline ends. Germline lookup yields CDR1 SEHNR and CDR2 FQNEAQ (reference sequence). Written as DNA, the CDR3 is TGTGCCAGCACCTACTCCCCGGGAAATCAGCCCCAGCATTTT. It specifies CASTYSPGNQPQHF.

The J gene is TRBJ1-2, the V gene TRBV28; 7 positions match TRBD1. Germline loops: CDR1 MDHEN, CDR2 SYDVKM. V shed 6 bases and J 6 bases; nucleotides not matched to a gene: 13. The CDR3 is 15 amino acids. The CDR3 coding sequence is TGTGCCAGCAGCCCCCCGGACAGGCCGCGGGATGGCTACACCTTC. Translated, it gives CASSPPDRPRDGYTF.

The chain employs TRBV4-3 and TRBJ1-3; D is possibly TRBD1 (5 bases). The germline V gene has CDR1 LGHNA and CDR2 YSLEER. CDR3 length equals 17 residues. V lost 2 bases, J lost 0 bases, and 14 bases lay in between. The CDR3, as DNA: TGCGCCAGCAGCCAAAGGGCCGACAGCAGCTCTGGAAACACCATATATTTT. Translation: CASSQRADSSSGNTIYF.

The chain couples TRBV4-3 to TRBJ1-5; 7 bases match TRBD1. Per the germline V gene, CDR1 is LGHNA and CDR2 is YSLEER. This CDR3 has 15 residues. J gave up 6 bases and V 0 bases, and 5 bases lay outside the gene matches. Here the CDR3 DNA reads TGCGCCAGCAGCCAAGATCAGGCAGGGGGTCAGCCCCAGCATTTT. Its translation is CASSQDQAGGQPQHF.